Listed here are 13 T cell receptor beta chains from one sample, sequenced in a study of CD8 T cells in Susac syndrome. After extraction with the RNeasy kit, 0.5 to 1 ug of the RNA was reverse transcribed using random hexamers. In TCRdb, the immunoSEQ multiplex PCR reads were re-called with MiXCR into one record per CDR3 protein. The table includes about 130,000 distinct CDR3 sequences, around 86% detected once. The sample was CD8+ T cells from PBMCs. The origin of the receptors is a human donor with multiple sclerosis.

This chain joins TRBV27 and TRBJ2-3; D may match TRBD1 or TRBD2 (5 bases each). The CDR3 is 15 amino acids. Per the germline V gene, CDR1 is MNHEY and CDR2 is SMNVEV (reference sequence). Trimming took off 6 bases at V and 0 bases at J, with 13 bases between the two ends. CDR3 sequence (DNA): TGTGCCAGCAGGCCGAGGGGAAAGAGCACAGATACGCAGTATTTT. It specifies CASRPRGKSTDTQYF.

CDR3 sequence: CASSIPVAGLIEQFF. CDR3 in DNA: TGTGCCAGCAGTATCCCGGTAGCGGGGTTGATTGAGCAGTTCTTC. V and J are TRBV7-9 and TRBJ2-1, with TRBD2 identical over 8 bases. V lost 6 bases and J lost 9; bases outside the gene matches: 13. The CDR3 has 15 residues. Germline V gene data show CDR1 as SEHNR and CDR2 as FQNEAQ (reference sequence).

V and J are TRBV28 and TRBJ2-5; D is undetermined. Germline V gives CDR1 MDHEN, CDR2 SYDVKM. CDR3 length: 13 residues. V gave up 5 bases and J gave up 3 bases, with 10 bases separating them. Written as DNA, the CDR3 is TGTGCCAGCAGTCCCCTAAGGAAAGAGACCCAGTACTTC. This translates into CASSPLRKETQYF. The entire variable domain, with the rest obtained from reference TRBV28 and TRBJ2-5, is as follows: DVKVTQSSRYLVKRTGEKVFLECVQDMDHENMFWYRQDPGLGLRLIYFSYDVKMKEKGDIPEGYSVSREKKERFSLILESASTNQTSMYLCASSPLRKETQYFGPGTRLLVL.

The V and J genes are TRBV28 and TRBJ1-2, with D hard to call. V lost 5 bases and J 7 bases, leaving 11 bases between the germline ends. CDR1 is MDHEN, CDR2 SYDVKM, per germline. This CDR3 comprises 12 residues. This chain's CDR3 is CASSDPSSGYTF. CDR3 nucleotides: TGTGCCAGCAGTGACCCCTCTAGTGGCTACACCTTC.

The rearrangement joins TRBV6-5 to TRBJ2-7, with unresolved D. V lost 9 bases to trimming and J lost 0 bases, with 15 bases between them. This CDR3 has 14 residues. Per the germline V gene, CDR1 is MNHEY and CDR2 is SVGAGI. CDR3 sequence (DNA): TGTGCCAGGCAGCACCTGGAGAGCTCCTACGAGCAGTACTTC. Protein sequence: CARQHLESSYEQYF.

This chain joins TRBV27 and TRBJ2-7; either TRBD1 or TRBD2 may supply D (5 bases each). The germline gives CDR1 MNHEY, CDR2 SMNVEV (reference sequence). The CDR3 consists of 13 residues. The CDR3 protein is CASSPGRSYVQYV. CDR3 sequence (DNA): TGTGCCAGCAGCCCGGGACGGTCCTACGTGCAGTACGTC.

The V call is TRBV6-5, the J call TRBJ2-1; tentatively, D is TRBD2 (5 bases). The CDR3 is 15 amino acids. V shed 2 bases and J shed 4 bases, with 12 bases lying between them. Germline CDR1 MNHEY, CDR2 SVGAGI. The CDR3 coding sequence is TGTGCCAGCAGTTACCAGGTAGCGTTATACAATGAGCAGTTCTTC. Encoded protein: CASSYQVALYNEQFF.

The genes are TRBV15 and TRBJ2-1; 7 bases match TRBD2. This CDR3 has 16 amino acids. The germline CDR1 and CDR2 sequences are LNHNV and YYDKDF (reference sequence). V lost 3 bases to trimming and J lost 3 bases; unmatched junction nucleotides: 8. The CDR3: CATSSGLAGDYNEQFF. The DNA of the CDR3 is TGTGCCACCAGCAGTGGGTTGGCGGGGGACTACAATGAGCAGTTCTTC.

The V and J genes are TRBV28 and TRBJ1-1; D uncertain. Germline lookup yields CDR1 MDHEN and CDR2 SYDVKM. This CDR3 region has 13 residues. Trimming took 5 bases from V and 7 from J, leaving 14 bases between them. The CDR3 nucleotides read TGTGCCAGCAGTCCACACCTCAATTATGAAGCTTTCTTT. Encoded protein: CASSPHLNYEAFF.

This clonotype has a handful of counts. The V call is TRBV6-5, the J call TRBJ2-2, with 9 bases lining up with TRBD2. Germline CDR1 MNHEY, CDR2 SVGAGI. The CDR3 length is 16 residues. V lost 0 bases to trimming and J lost 6 bases; unmatched junction nucleotides: 5. The CDR3 DNA reads TGTGCCAGCAGTTACTCGTCTAGCGGGACGGCCGGGGAGCTGTTTTTT. Residues: CASSYSSSGTAGELFF.

The chain combines TRBV20-1 with TRBJ2-7; D is unresolved. The CDR3 sequence is 16 residues long. The V and J ends lost 0 bases and 1 base respectively, with 16 bases between them. Germline V gene lookup returns CDR1 DFQATT and CDR2 SNEGSKA (reference sequence). The CDR3 DNA follows: TGCAGTGCTAGAGATCCCAATCGGGCCCTATCCTACGAGCAGTACTTC. This sequence encodes CSARDPNRALSYEQYF.

This chain links TRBV19 with TRBJ2-2, with 9 bases fitting TRBD2. This CDR3 is 15 amino acids long. CDR1 and CDR2 from the germline V gene are LNHDA and SQIVND (reference sequence). The ends lost 5 bases at V and 7 bases at J; junction bases unmatched: 8. This chain's CDR3 is CASSWGGRAIGELFF. The CDR3 DNA reads as TGTGCCAGTAGTTGGGGCGGGAGGGCCATCGGGGAGCTGTTTTTT.

The V gene is TRBV4-2, the J gene TRBJ2-7; 8 positions agree with TRBD2. The CDR3 has 13 amino acids. Germline lookup yields CDR1 LGHNA and CDR2 YNFKEQ. Trimming took 3 bases from V and 3 from J; bases not matched to a gene: 1. The CDR3 DNA sequence: TGTGCCAGCAGCCAGGGGACTAGCTACGAGCAGTACTTC. Protein product: CASSQGTSYEQYF.